The 21 T cell receptor beta chains below were found in one sample sequenced in a study of immune evolution from preneoplasia to lung adenocarcinoma (dated by TCRdb to 2020 to 2023). The method was the immunoSEQ multiplex PCR assay. This immuneACCESS table, as held by TCRdb, lists in-frame sequences with V and J called but not all clones. Of the missing ones, under half trace to an unresolved V gene in checked studies; the others have no known cause. The sample table holds 4,500 to 5,000 clones, of which 81% were seen once. The leading ten clones occupy more than 9% of the sample. The material sequenced was FFPE adjacent normal lung tissue. These receptors originate from an older donor with lung adenocarcinoma.

For the CDR3, the DNA is TGTGCCAGCAGTTTGGCCGACTACGAGCAGTACTTC. Translating it yields CASSLADYEQYF. The chain combines TRBV28 with TRBJ2-7; D not certain. The V gene lost 3 bases and the J gene lost 3 bases, with 6 bases spanning the gap. Germline V lookup: CDR1 MDHEN, CDR2 SYDVKM. The CDR3 spans 12 residues.

This chain joins TRBV9 and TRBJ2-7; unclear D gene. Trimming pared 0 bases from V and 6 bases from J, leaving 13 bases between. Per the germline V gene, CDR1 is SGDLS and CDR2 is YYNGEE. The CDR3 has 14 residues. This chain's CDR3 is CASSVATGATEQYF. CDR3 bases: TGTGCCAGCAGCGTAGCTACGGGTGCCACCGAGCAGTACTTC.

V gene TRBV9 combines with J gene TRBJ1-3; D ambiguous. V lost 3 bases and J lost 1, with 11 bases in between. The CDR3 runs 15 residues. From germline, CDR1 is SGDLS and CDR2 YYNGEE. The DNA of the CDR3 is TGTGCCAGCAGCGGCTGGGCGGGGTCTGGAAACACCATATATTTT. Its translation is CASSGWAGSGNTIYF.

The DNA of the CDR3 is TGTGCCAGCAGCGCATCAGGGTATGGCTACACCTTC. Translated: CASSASGYGYTF. This chain joins TRBV27 and TRBJ1-2, with a weak D call TRBD1 (5 bases). V was cut by 6 bases and J by 5 bases, with 10 bases left in between. CDR1 MNHEY and CDR2 SMNVEV come from the germline V gene (reference sequence). CDR3 length equals 12 residues.

The chain joins TRBV11-2 to TRBJ2-1; no clear D gene. This CDR3 contains 12 residues. The germline gives CDR1 SGHAT, CDR2 FQNNGV. V was pared by 1 base and J by 10 bases, with 8 bases between. The CDR3 DNA sequence: TGTGCCAGCAGCTTAGGTTTGGGGGAGCAGTTCTTC. Encoded protein: CASSLGLGEQFF. The variable domain in full, completed from reference TRBV11-2 and TRBJ2-1, reads EAGVAQSPRYKIIEKRQSVAFWCNPISGHATLYWYQQILGQGPKLLIQFQNNGVVDDSQLPKDRFSAERLKGVDSTLKIQPAKLEDSAVYLCASSLGLGEQFFGPGTRLTVL.

This clone was seen more than once but under ten times. The V gene is TRBV28, the J gene TRBJ2-3, with 8 bases aligning to TRBD2. The J segment lost 1 base and the V segment lost 3 bases, leaving 3 bases of the junction unmatched. The CDR3 runs 15 residues. CDR1 MDHEN and CDR2 SYDVKM come from the germline V gene. The CDR3 sequence: CASSFRAGGTDTQYF. The CDR3 DNA reads as TGTGCCAGCAGTTTCCGAGCGGGGGGCACAGATACGCAGTATTTT.

The chain uses TRBV7-9 and TRBJ2-2; D is unclear. CDR1 is SEHNR and CDR2 is FQNEAQ in the germline V gene (reference sequence). The germline V and J ends were trimmed by 9 bases and 7 bases, with 12 bases remaining between them. This CDR3 is 12 amino acids long. CDR3 coding DNA: TGTGCCAGTTCATCTACCAACGGGGAGCTGTTTTTT. Residues: CASSSTNGELFF.

The gene calls are TRBV9 and TRBJ2-5; the match to TRBD1 covers 11 bases. The CDR3 runs to 15 residues. V shed 2 bases and J 4 bases; nucleotides not matched to a gene: 4. Per the germline V gene, CDR1 is SGDLS and CDR2 is YYNGEE. CDR3 coding DNA: TGTGCCAGCAGCGTGGGACAGGGGGATTCAGAGACCCAGTACTTC. Its translation is CASSVGQGDSETQYF.

The chain joins TRBV29-1 to TRBJ1-3, with D hard to call. From germline, CDR1 is SQVTM and CDR2 ANQGSEA. The CDR3 is 14 residues long. The germline V and J ends were trimmed by 7 bases and 0 bases, with 13 bases remaining between them. DNA for the CDR3: TGCAGCGCCCGGTCTGATAGCTCTGGAAACACCATATATTTT. Translated: CSARSDSSGNTIYF.

This clone was found a few times. The CDR3 coding sequence is TGTGCCAGCAGCCAAGATAACGGGGCTTGGTACGAGCAGTACTTC. Translation gives CASSQDNGAWYEQYF. The gene calls are TRBV14 and TRBJ2-7; D may correspond to TRBD1 or TRBD2 (5 bases each). Looked up from germline, CDR1 is SGHDN and CDR2 is FVKESK. The CDR3 contains 15 residues. Between the trimmed V and J ends, which lost 0 bases and 4 bases, there was a span of 13 bases.

This clone was counted a single time. The chain carries TRBV7-8 and TRBJ2-6; D possibly corresponds to TRBD1 (5 bases). Per germline, CDR1 SGHVS and CDR2 FQNEAQ. The CDR3 loop spans 14 amino acids. The V and J ends lost 7 bases and 5 bases respectively, with 12 bases between them. The CDR3 nucleotides are TGTGCCAGCACTCCGGACACTTGGGCCAACGTCCTGACTTTC. Its translation: CASTPDTWANVLTF.

To note about this clone: Other DNA sequences of this sample code for an identical CDR3. V and J are TRBV4-2 and TRBJ2-1; possibly TRBD1 or TRBD2 for D (5 bases each). Germline CDR1 LGHNA, CDR2 YNFKEQ. This CDR3 is built from 15 residues. The V and J ends lost 0 bases and 5 bases respectively, with 11 bases between them. For the CDR3, the DNA is TGTGCCAGCAGCCAAGATGGGACCCAACACAATGAGCAGTTCTTC. Amino acid sequence: CASSQDGTQHNEQFF.

The rearrangement uses TRBV10-3 and TRBJ2-2; no clear D. This CDR3 contains 10 residues. Germline CDR1 reads ENHRY; CDR2 reads SYGVKD. V lost 10 bases and J 7 bases, leaving 7 bases between the germline ends. The CDR3 nucleotides are TGTGCCACCCTTAGCGGGGAGCTGTTTTTT. It encodes CATLSGELFF.

The V and J genes are TRBV4-3 and TRBJ2-1; perhaps TRBD2 as D (5 bases). Germline CDR1 and CDR2: LGHNA and YSLEER. This CDR3 is 17 amino acids long. V was shortened by 0 bases and J by 3 bases, with 15 bases between the two germline ends. In DNA form, the CDR3 reads TGCGCCAGCAGCCAAGATCCGCGGCTAGCTCACTACAATGAGCAGTTCTTC. It translates to CASSQDPRLAHYNEQFF.

This chain joins TRBV6-5 and TRBJ1-2; perhaps TRBD1 as D (6 bases). Germline CDR1 reads MNHEY; CDR2 reads SVGAGI. V gave up 2 bases and J gave up 5 bases, with 15 bases separating them. This CDR3 spans 15 amino acids. The CDR3 DNA sequence: TGTGCCAGCAGTTACGGAGGGGGGGGACTGTATGGCTACACCTTC. Protein product: CASSYGGGGLYGYTF.

The rearrangement joins TRBV5-1 to TRBJ2-2; D is uncertain. The CDR3 consists of 14 residues. Looked up from germline, CDR1 is SGHRS and CDR2 is YFSETQ. Trimming removed 0 bases from V and 4 bases from J, with 7 bases in between. The CDR3 protein is CASSLVQSTGELFF. DNA for the CDR3: TGCGCCAGCAGCTTGGTACAGTCCACCGGGGAGCTGTTTTTT.

This clone was seen once. The rearrangement links TRBV27 to TRBJ2-5, with 8 bases that match TRBD2. The CDR3 spans 15 residues. J lost 3 bases, V lost 4 bases, and 7 bases had no gene match. Germline loops: CDR1 MNHEY, CDR2 SMNVEV (reference sequence). CDR3 in amino acids: CASSSPGGRKETQYF. The CDR3 region has the DNA TGTGCCAGCAGTTCCCCGGGCGGGAGGAAAGAGACCCAGTACTTC.

This clone was recorded only once. This sequence joins TRBV28 and TRBJ1-2; 7 nucleotides line up with TRBD1. Losses at the gene ends were 5 bases for V and 5 bases for J; bases not matched to a gene: 8. The CDR3 spans 14 residues. Germline values: CDR1 MDHEN, CDR2 SYDVKM. In DNA, the CDR3 is TGTGCCAGCAGTGTGGGGGGACAGACATATGGCTACACCTTC. Protein product: CASSVGGQTYGYTF.

The chain has TRBV7-9 and TRBJ2-5; TRBD2 might be the D (6 bases). The length of the CDR3 is 11 residues. Germline values: CDR1 SEHNR, CDR2 FQNEAQ (reference sequence). V was pared by 8 bases and J by 5 bases, with 9 bases between. The CDR3 reads CASRAGETQYF. CDR3 nucleotides: TGTGCCAGCCGGGCGGGGGAGACCCAGTACTTC.

The chain uses TRBV21-1 and TRBJ2-7. TRBV21-1 is noted as a pseudogene. This CDR3 comprises 13 residues. The CDR3 reads CASSKRGAYEQYF. For the CDR3, the DNA is TGTGCCAGCAGCAAAAGAGGGGCCTACGAGCAGTACTTC.

The table lists this clone with a count of one. J is TRBJ2-2 and V is TRBV5-4; 9 positions match TRBD1. Trimming took 4 bases from V and 2 from J; bases not matched to a gene: 6. This CDR3 is 16 amino acids long. In germline, CDR1 is SGHNT, CDR2 YYREEE (reference sequence). CDR3 region: CASSTDRGRNTGELFF. The CDR3 DNA reads as TGTGCCAGCAGCACGGACAGGGGAAGAAACACCGGGGAGCTGTTTTTT.